The clone carrying this T cell receptor (beta chain) was seen repeatedly, ten times or more. The CDR3 is 15 residues long. Germline-derived CDR1 and CDR2 are SGHRS and YFSETQ. The V and J ends lost 5 bases and 1 base respectively, with 15 bases between them. Using RNA transcripts as the source, TCR beta CDR3 regions were amplified. First-round RT-PCR targeting the TCR CDR3 was performed with the HTBI primer set. TCRdb analysed the multiplex PCR reads with MiXCR anew, one entry per CDR3 protein. The repertoire includes about 770,000 distinct CDR3 sequences, approximately 19% of them detected once, and around 17% sits in the top ten. This sample is part of a study of T cells in Graves' hyperthyroidism and ophthalmopathy.

The receptor was isolated from a woman between 50 and 59 years old with Graves' hyperthyroidism that later progressed to Graves' ophthalmopathy. Sequencing was carried out using blood. The genes are TRBV5-1 and TRBJ1-1, with a possible D match to TRBD1 (6 bases). CDR3 bases: TGCGCCAGCAGGACCAGGGGAAGTGGGAACACTGAAGCTTTCTTT. Protein product: CASRTRGSGNTEAFF.